This T cell receptor beta chain derives from a study of blood T cells in healthy people across ages. A J-beta primer mix and a sample-barcoded 5' primer were used in a second PCR of roughly 6 to 11 cycles. MiXCR, applied by TCRdb to the 5' RACE reads, yields one record per CDR3 protein. The table lists fewer than 900,000 distinct CDR3 sequences, 40% to 45% of them singletons. V lost 0 bases to trimming and J lost 5 bases, with 5 bases between them. The germline gives CDR1 LGHNA, CDR2 YNFKEQ. CDR3 size: 13 residues. Sequenced sample: blood. This TCR was sampled from a woman in her sixties or seventies in good health. This chain links TRBV4-2 with TRBJ2-1, with unresolved D. The CDR3 loop is CASSQDVHNEQFF. As DNA, the CDR3 is TGTGCCAGCAGCCAAGATGTGCACAATGAGCAGTTCTTC.